Detailed here is one T cell receptor (beta chain). This specimen belongs to a study of blood T cell repertoires in COVID-19. Study summary: The study drew acute and convalescent COVID-19 samples from the United States, Italy and Spain. The analysed material was cDNA or gDNA that came from T cells, B-cell-depleted T cells, or PBMCs.

The CDR3 is 11 amino acids. Germline-derived CDR1 and CDR2 are SNHLY and FYNNEI. V lost 6 bases, J lost 7 bases, and 7 bases lay in between. As handled by the study authors: Amplification of reference gene primers was used by the study to estimate nucleated cell counts. Generated by immunoSEQ multiplex PCR, the TCRdb table keeps only in-frame clones and is missing some. Clonal size and the V and J genes are those of that table, whereas D and trimming came from the DNA. Of about 74,000 clones listed, about 88% are singletons. The sequencing sample was made of peripheral blood. V usage is TRBV2 and J usage is TRBJ2-1, with D possibly matching TRBD1 (6 bases). The sequence was collected from a man aged 65 to 85 with active or convalescent COVID-19. The CDR3 protein is CASRTGNEQFF. The CDR3 DNA reads as TGTGCCAGCAGGACAGGTAATGAGCAGTTCTTC.